The 21 T cell receptor beta chains listed next were all sequenced from one sample in a study of blood T cell repertoires in COVID-19 (dated by TCRdb to the early 2020s). Library preparation employed the immunoSEQ multiplex PCR assay. TCRdb obtained this table from immuneACCESS and retained in-frame rearrangements with V and J assigned. These tables miss some clones; where compared with another copy, unresolved V genes account for less than half of the shortfall, and the remainder is unexplained. The sample includes roughly 180,000 clones, with about nine tenths observed a single time. Under 2.5% of the sample is held by the ten biggest clonotypes. Sequencing input: peripheral blood. The receptors come from a man between 65 and 79 years old with active or convalescent COVID-19.

Only one count was recorded for this clone. The rearrangement links TRBV29-1 to TRBJ1-1, with D possibly being TRBD1 (6 bases). The CDR3 contains 12 residues. Looked up from germline, CDR1 is SQVTM and CDR2 is ANQGSEA. V was trimmed by 7 bases and J by 0 bases, leaving 9 bases between them. The CDR3 DNA reads TGCAGCGGGGGACATTTGAACACTGAAGCTTTCTTT. It yields the protein CSGGHLNTEAFF.

This clone turned up a few times. V and J are TRBV5-8 and TRBJ1-3; D unclear. The germline CDR1 and CDR2 sequences are SGHTS and YDEGEE. The ends were cut back, 4 bases at V and 0 bases at J, with 20 bases in the middle. The CDR3 is made up of 18 amino acids. The CDR3 sequence: CASSAYGRASFSGNTIYF. The CDR3 bases are TGTGCCAGCAGCGCCTACGGCAGAGCTAGTTTCTCTGGAAACACCATATATTTT. The full variable domain, its missing parts supplied by reference TRBV5-8 and TRBJ1-3, is EAGVTQSPTHLIKTRGQQATLRCSPISGHTSVYWYQQALGLGLQFLLWYDEGEERNRGNFPPRFSGRQFPNYSSELNVNALELEDSALYLCASSAYGRASFSGNTIYFGEGSWLTVV.

The chain couples TRBV25-1 to TRBJ1-2; D remains ambiguous. Germline V lookup: CDR1 MGHDK, CDR2 SYGVNS. The length of the CDR3 is 11 residues. Trimming took 3 bases from V and 4 from J, leaving 3 bases between them. CDR3 in DNA: TGTGCCAGCAGTGACGGCTATGGCTACACCTTC. It encodes CASSDGYGYTF.

This chain joins TRBV3-1 (or the pseudogene TRBV3-2) and TRBJ2-1, with 7 bases fitting TRBD2. CDR1 and CDR2 (germline): LGHDT, YNNKEL (reference sequence). The CDR3 is made up of 12 amino acids. Trimming at V came to 3 bases and at J to 7 bases, leaving 0 bases not matched to a gene. CDR3: CASSHSGNEQFF. CDR3 nucleotides: TGTGCCAGCAGCCATAGCGGGAATGAGCAGTTCTTC.

Only one count was recorded for this clone. The rearrangement joins TRBV28 to TRBJ1-1; D is undetermined. The germline V gene encodes CDR1 MDHEN and CDR2 SYDVKM. This CDR3 contains 12 residues. V shed 3 bases and J shed 3 bases, with 5 bases lying between them. The chain's CDR3 is CASSLYDTEAFF. The CDR3 DNA reads TGTGCCAGCAGTTTGTATGACACTGAAGCTTTCTTT.

The rearrangement links TRBV19 to TRBJ1-1; a weak D match, TRBD1 (5 bases). This CDR3 comprises 15 residues. Trimming took 1 base from V and 0 from J, leaving 9 bases between them. CDR1 and CDR2 (germline): LNHDA, SQIVND (reference sequence). The CDR3 DNA sequence: TGTGCCAGTAGTATAGTGGCAGGGATGAACACTGAAGCTTTCTTT. This sequence encodes CASSIVAGMNTEAFF. Full variable domain (missing parts from reference TRBV19 and TRBJ1-1): DGGITQSPKYLFRKEGQNVTLSCEQNLNHDAMYWYRQDPGQGLRLIYYSQIVNDFQKGDIAEGYSVSREKKESFPLTVTSAQKNPTAFYLCASSIVAGMNTEAFFGQGTRLTVV.

The chain has TRBV6-5 and TRBJ1-1, with 8 nucleotides matching TRBD1. The junction had 11 bases not matched to a gene; V was cut back by 7 bases and J by 4 bases. CDR1 is MNHEY and CDR2 is SVGAGI in the germline V gene. The CDR3 has 15 residues. In nucleotides, the CDR3 is TGTGCCAGCACCATCGCACCGACAGGGGCCACTGAAGCTTTCTTT. Its translation: CASTIAPTGATEAFF.

CDR3 sequence (DNA): TGTGCCAGCTCACCCCGTAAGACAGGCGAACTTTACAATGAGCAGTTCTTC. It is translated as CASSPRKTGELYNEQFF. The chain carries TRBV18 and TRBJ2-1, with D tentatively TRBD1 (6 bases). V was clipped by 3 bases and J by 4 bases, with 19 bases between them. There are 17 residues in the CDR3. Germline CDR1 and CDR2: KGHSH and LQKENI.

V gene TRBV19 combines with J gene TRBJ1-5; D is possibly TRBD1 (5 bases). V dropped 3 bases and J dropped 4 bases, with 10 bases sitting between them. The length of the CDR3 is 14 residues. Germline V lookup: CDR1 LNHDA, CDR2 SQIVND (reference sequence). The CDR3 loop is CASSMAGSNQPQHF. The CDR3 bases are TGTGCCAGTAGTATGGCAGGGTCAAATCAGCCCCAGCATTTT.

This chain connects TRBV19 to TRBJ1-4, with TRBD1 matching over 7 bases. Looked up from germline, CDR1 is LNHDA and CDR2 is SQIVND (reference sequence). V dropped 3 bases and J dropped 14; count of bases not matched to a gene: 6. CDR3 length: 12 amino acids. The CDR3 reads CASSIPPGQLFF. The CDR3 nucleotides read TGTGCCAGTAGTATCCCACCGGGACAGCTGTTTTTT.

Only a few counts were recorded for this clone. This chain links TRBV5-1 with TRBJ2-3; a possible D gene is TRBD1 (6 bases). This CDR3 contains 15 residues. Looked up from germline, CDR1 is SGHRS and CDR2 is YFSETQ. V dropped 4 bases and J dropped 2 bases, with 14 bases sitting between them. CDR3 sequence: CASSPGTPVTDTQYF. CDR3 sequence (DNA): TGCGCCAGCAGCCCCGGGACACCCGTCACAGATACGCAGTATTTT.

The chain carries TRBV24-1 and TRBJ1-2; D is perhaps TRBD1 (6 bases). The CDR3 has 14 residues. V was cut by 9 bases and J by 2 bases, with 15 bases left in between. Germline V lookup: CDR1 KGHDR, CDR2 SFDVKD. This CDR3 reads CATRIKDSNYGYTF. The CDR3 DNA follows: TGTGCCACCCGAATCAAGGACAGCAACTATGGCTACACCTTC.

The chain uses TRBV5-5 and TRBJ2-5; 7 bases fit TRBD1. The V gene end was trimmed by 3 bases and the J gene end by 5 bases; junction bases not matched to a gene: 4. The germline gives CDR1 SGHKS, CDR2 YYEKEE (reference sequence). CDR3 length equals 13 residues. Written as DNA, the CDR3 is TGTGCCAGCAGCTCTCAGGGGGAGGAGACCCAGTACTTC. Amino acids: CASSSQGEETQYF.

V and J are TRBV3-1 (or the pseudogene TRBV3-2) and TRBJ2-2, with D tentatively TRBD2 (5 bases). The CDR3 has 13 residues. Trimming left V 4 bases short and J 4 bases short, with 7 bases between. Germline V gene sequence: CDR1 LGHDT, CDR2 YNNKEL (reference sequence). The CDR3 DNA is TGTGCCAGCAGCCTAAGCGGCACCGGGGAGCTGTTTTTT. This sequence encodes CASSLSGTGELFF.

The chain recombines TRBV10-3 with TRBJ1-2; TRBD1 matches 8 bases. V lost 7 bases to trimming and J lost 6 bases; unmatched junction nucleotides: 10. CDR1 is ENHRY, CDR2 SYGVKD, per germline. The CDR3 is made up of 14 amino acids. CDR3 region: CAINKNRGSDGYTF. The DNA for the CDR3 is TGTGCCATCAATAAAAACAGGGGGTCGGATGGCTACACCTTC.

The rearrangement joins TRBV10-3 to TRBJ1-3, with no clear D. The germline V gene encodes CDR1 ENHRY and CDR2 SYGVKD. The CDR3 spans 14 residues. V dropped 2 bases and J dropped 1 base, with 6 bases sitting between them. The CDR3 spells CAISEGRSGNTIYF. CDR3 nucleotides: TGTGCCATCAGTGAGGGCCGATCTGGAAACACCATATATTTT.

The gene calls are TRBV11-2 and TRBJ2-4; 7 nucleotides line up with TRBD2. The CDR3 spans 16 residues. The junction had 5 bases not matched to a gene; V was cut back by 3 bases and J by 0 bases. Germline V gene data show CDR1 as SGHAT and CDR2 as FQNNGV. CDR3 amino acids: CASSLPGLVAKNIQYF. The DNA of the CDR3 is TGTGCCAGCAGCTTGCCCGGACTAGTAGCCAAAAACATTCAGTACTTC.

The V call is TRBV28, the J call TRBJ1-3; D perhaps matches TRBD1 (6 bases). Germline V lookup: CDR1 MDHEN, CDR2 SYDVKM. Between the trimmed V and J ends, which lost 7 bases and 3 bases, there was a span of 10 bases. The CDR3 is 13 residues long. The chain's CDR3 is CASINRVGNTIYF. In DNA form, the CDR3 reads TGTGCCAGCATAAACAGGGTTGGAAACACCATATATTTT.

V usage is TRBV20-1 and J usage is TRBJ2-7; no definite D call. The CDR3 spans 12 residues. V shed 3 bases and J shed 9 bases, with 15 bases lying between them. Germline values: CDR1 DFQATT, CDR2 SNEGSKA (reference sequence). CDR3 coding DNA: TGCAGTGCTAGTCTTAAAACTGGTGTGCAGTACTTC. The encoded protein is CSASLKTGVQYF.

The chain employs TRBV5-1 and TRBJ2-2; perhaps TRBD2 as D (6 bases). The CDR3 totals 16 residues. Trimming took 4 bases from V and 0 from J, leaving 13 bases between them. Germline V CDR1 and CDR2: SGHRS, YFSETQ. CDR3 in amino acids: CASSHGTGANTGELFF. The CDR3 nucleotides are TGCGCCAGCAGCCACGGTACGGGAGCGAACACCGGGGAGCTGTTTTTT. The full variable domain, its missing parts supplied by reference TRBV5-1 and TRBJ2-2, is KAGVTQTPRYLIKTRGQQVTLSCSPISGHRSVSWYQQTPGQGLQFLFEYFSETQRNKGNFPGRFSGRQFSNSRSEMNVSTLELGDSALYLCASSHGTGANTGELFFGEGSRLTVL.

As to this clone: A junction boundary mismatches the germline segment, possibly from a read error. The rearrangement uses TRBV2 and TRBJ2-1, with TRBD1 matching 10 bases. The germline V gene encodes CDR1 SNHLY and CDR2 FYNNEI. The CDR3 is 15 amino acids. The chain's CDR3 is CASREGDRGSNEQFF. The CDR3 nucleotides are TGTGCCAGCAGGGAAGGGGACAGGGGCTCGAATGAGCAGTTCTTC.